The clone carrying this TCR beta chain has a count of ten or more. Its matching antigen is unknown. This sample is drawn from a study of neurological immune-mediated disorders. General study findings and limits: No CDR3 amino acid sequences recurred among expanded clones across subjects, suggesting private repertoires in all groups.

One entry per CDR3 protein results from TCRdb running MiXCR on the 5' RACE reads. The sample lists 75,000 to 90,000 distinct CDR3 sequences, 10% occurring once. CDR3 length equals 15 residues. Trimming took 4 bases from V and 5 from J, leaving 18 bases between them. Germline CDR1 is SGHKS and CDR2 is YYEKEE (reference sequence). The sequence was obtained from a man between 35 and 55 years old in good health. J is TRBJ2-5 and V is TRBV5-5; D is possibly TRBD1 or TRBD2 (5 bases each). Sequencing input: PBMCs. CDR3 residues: CASSRTGTGSETQYF. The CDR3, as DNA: TGTGCCAGCAGCCGCACCGGGACCGGGTCGGAGACCCAGTACTTC.